A selection of T cell receptor beta chains follows, all from one sample in a study of response to subunit inactivated influenza vaccine. TCRdb re-called the RT-PCR reads with MiXCR, one entry per CDR3 protein. The repertoire includes fewer than 600,000 distinct CDR3 sequences, approximately 7.3% of them detected once, and roughly 13% sits in the top ten. The sample consisted of PBMCs from blood, taken 23 to 25 months after vaccination. These receptors were taken from a man aged 45-69 years who received an inactivated influenza vaccine. CDR3s include the opening cysteine and the closing phenylalanine or tryptophan. D genes are given only for firm matches. Clone size is not always given. Where it is, it says once, few, many or a class for expanded clones.

TGTGCCAGCAAAAGTCCGGGACTAGTCCACAATGAGCAGTTCTTC,CASKSPGLVHNEQFF,TRBJ2-1,TRBD2,TRBV27,.
TGCGCCAGCCGAGCGGGACTCCTCGAATACGAGCAGTACTTC,CASRAGLLEYEQYF,TRBJ2-7,TRBD2,TRBV5-1,few
TGTGCCAGTCGTTTTGGCGGCGTAGCCAAAAACATTCAGTACTTC,CASRFGGVAKNIQYF,TRBJ2-4,.,TRBV28,.
TGCGCCAGCAGCACATCGGGACAGGTCTACAATGAGCAGTTCTTC,CASSTSGQVYNEQFF,TRBJ2-1,TRBD1,TRBV5-1,.
TGTGCCAGCAGCCAAGACAGGGGTGAAGCTTTCTTT,CASSQDRGEAFF,TRBJ1-1,.,TRBV3-1,many
TGTGCCAGCAGCCCGTCGGCAGGGCACTCTGGAAACACCATATATTTT,CASSPSAGHSGNTIYF,TRBJ1-3,.,TRBV12-3/TRBV12-4,.
TGCGCCAGCGCGGACGGCTCTGGAAACACCATATATTTT,CASADGSGNTIYF,TRBJ1-3,.,TRBV5-1,many
TGTGCCAGCAGCCCTGGACTAGTCCCAGATACGCAGTATTTT,CASSPGLVPDTQYF,TRBJ2-3,TRBD2,TRBV12-3/TRBV12-4,many
TGCAGCGTAGAAGGGACAGGGGGCTCGAGGGCCCAGTTCTTC,CSVEGTGGSRAQFF,TRBJ2-1,TRBD1,TRBV29-1,many
TGCGCCAGCGGCCGGGACTCACAAGATTATACGCAGTATTTT,CASGRDSQDYTQYF,TRBJ2-3,.,TRBV10-1,few
TGCGCCAGCAGCTTGGCCCAGAATTCACCCCTCCACTTT,CASSLAQNSPLHF,TRBJ1-6,.,TRBV5-1,.
TGCAGCGTGGGACGTAGCTCGTACGAGCAGTACTTC,CSVGRSSYEQYF,TRBJ2-7,.,TRBV29-1,many
TGTGCCAGCAGTAGCAGGGGAAACGGCTACGAGCAGTACTTC,CASSSRGNGYEQYF,TRBJ2-7,.,TRBV27,.
TGCAGCGCCATACTAGAGCGGGAGGGGTTTTACAATGAGCAGTTCTTC,CSAILEREGFYNEQFF,TRBJ2-1,TRBD2,TRBV29-1,few
TGTGCCAGCAGCTTAGGGCCGTCCAGGAACATTCAGTACTTC,CASSLGPSRNIQYF,TRBJ2-4,.,TRBV7-2,.
TGCAGCGTTGTTGAAGTATACGAGCAGTACTTC,CSVVEVYEQYF,TRBJ2-7,.,TRBV29-1,.
TGTGCCAGCAGTTCATGGGGACTAGAAGGAGAGACCCAGTACTTC,CASSSWGLEGETQYF,TRBJ2-5,TRBD2,TRBV27,.
TGTGCTAGCAGCTTAGGGACAGGGGCCCGAAATGAGCAGTTCTTC,CASSLGTGARNEQFF,TRBJ2-1,TRBD1,TRBV7-7,many
TGTGCCAGCAGCCAAGTTTGGCCCAACAATGAGCAGTTCTTC,CASSQVWPNNEQFF,TRBJ2-1,.,TRBV14,.
TGTGCCAGCAGCCTATGGGACAGCTTGTCTGGGGAGCAGTACTTC,CASSLWDSLSGEQYF,TRBJ2-7,TRBD1,TRBV7-6,.
TGTGCCAGCATGTGGGGACCGTATAGCAATCAGCCCCAGCATTTT,CASMWGPYSNQPQHF,TRBJ1-5,.,TRBV12-3/TRBV12-4,.
TGTGCCAGCAGCCCCTCAGGAAGTGGCTCCTACAATGAGCAGTTCTTC,CASSPSGSGSYNEQFF,TRBJ2-1,.,TRBV7-2,many
TGTGCCAGCAGCATGATAAGGACTCAGAACACCGGGGAGCTGTTTTTT,CASSMIRTQNTGELFF,TRBJ2-2,.,TRBV11-2,many
TGTGCCAGCAGTTTACCCCGCGAGGAAAATGAGCAGTTCTTC,CASSLPREENEQFF,TRBJ2-1,.,TRBV12-3/TRBV12-4,few
TGTGCCAGCAGTTTAAGGCTGACAGGGGGCTTGGACGAGCAGTACTTC,CASSLRLTGGLDEQYF,TRBJ2-7,TRBD1,TRBV28,.
TGTGCCAGCAGGCCAGGGATCGACTATGGCTACACCTTC,CASRPGIDYGYTF,TRBJ1-2,.,TRBV6-6,few
TGCGCCAGCAGCTTGAGGGGGGACTCCTATGGCTACACCTTC,CASSLRGDSYGYTF,TRBJ1-2,.,TRBV5-1,.
TGCAGTGCTAGAGATCGAGCGATTCCCGCAGATACGCAGTATTTT,CSARDRAIPADTQYF,TRBJ2-3,.,TRBV20-1,few
TGCGCCAGCAGCTTGATCTCAAACCCCTCTAACACTGAAGCTTTCTTT,CASSLISNPSNTEAFF,TRBJ1-1,.,TRBV5-1,many
TGTGCCATCAGTGATCAGGGGGGGACGGGTCAGCCCCAGCATTTT,CAISDQGGTGQPQHF,TRBJ1-5,TRBD1,TRBV10-3,many
TGTGCCAGCAGTTACCACCTCGGCAGGACTGGCAATCAGCCCCAGCATTTT,CASSYHLGRTGNQPQHF,TRBJ1-5,.,TRBV6-5,few
TGTGCGGGCAGCCCCCGGGGGGGCTCCGAGACCCAGTACTTC,CAGSPRGGSETQYF,TRBJ2-5,TRBD2,TRBV7-2,.
TGCGCCAGCAGCTTGCTTGAGGCCGATAGTTCACCCCTCCACTTT,CASSLLEADSSPLHF,TRBJ1-6,.,TRBV5-1,.
TGTGCCTGGATGGCAAGACGGCAAGAGACCCAGTACTTC,CAWMARRQETQYF,TRBJ2-5,.,TRBV30,few
TGCAGTGCTCCATCTGGGGGGGGAGGTTCCTACAATGAGCAGTTCTTC,CSAPSGGGGSYNEQFF,TRBJ2-1,TRBD2,TRBV20-1,few
TGCAGTGCTAGGGGCGACAGGGGGGTTTACAATGAGCAGTTCTTC,CSARGDRGVYNEQFF,TRBJ2-1,TRBD1,TRBV20-1,.
TGTGCCTCCAGGGAGGATCCCCCCGCGACCTATACGCAGTATTTT,CASREDPPATYTQYF,TRBJ2-3,.,TRBV27,few
TGCAGTGCTAGAGATGGAGGACAGGGACGTTTGGATCAGCCCCAGCATTTT,CSARDGGQGRLDQPQHF,TRBJ1-5,TRBD1,TRBV20-1,many
TGCAGTGCTACCCACGCAGGGGGTACGTACGAGCAGTACTTC,CSATHAGGTYEQYF,TRBJ2-7,TRBD1,TRBV20-1,many